What follows are 17 T cell receptor beta chains derived from one specimen sequenced in a study of cytomegalovirus exposure and HLA in healthy donors. It was with 60 Vbeta and 13 Jbeta primers that the PCR ran. The data were produced by immunoSEQ multiplex PCR, yet TCRdb's version contains in-frame clones alone and is incomplete. Among approximately 73,000 clones listed, roughly 79% were seen once. The sample consisted of PBMCs. The receptor source for this set is a woman aged 40 to 50 in good health and CMV-seropositive.

The chain is built from TRBV27 and TRBJ2-7, with 12 bases fitting TRBD2. There are 14 residues in the CDR3. Germline CDR1 and CDR2: MNHEY and SMNVEV (reference sequence). V shed 6 bases and J 4 bases; nucleotides not matched to a gene: 4. The CDR3 sequence: CASRRLAGEYEQYF. For the CDR3, the DNA is TGTGCCAGCAGGCGACTAGCGGGAGAATACGAGCAGTACTTC.

This clone is a singleton in its sample. This chain links TRBV12-5 with TRBJ1-1, with 8 positions matching TRBD1. V lost 2 bases, J lost 6 bases, and 2 bases stayed unmatched. The germline V gene encodes CDR1 LGHNT and CDR2 FRNRAP. CDR3 length: 13 residues. This CDR3 is CASGLKQGAEAFF. The CDR3 DNA reads TGTGCTAGTGGTTTGAAACAGGGGGCTGAAGCTTTCTTT. The whole variable domain, remainder taken from reference TRBV12-5 and TRBJ1-1, is DARVTQTPRHKVTEMGQEVTMRCQPILGHNTVFWYRQTMMQGLELLAYFRNRAPLDDSGMPKDRFSAEMPDATLATLKIQPSEPRDSAVYFCASGLKQGAEAFFGQGTRLTVV.

This clone has a single count. The rearrangement joins TRBV4-1 to TRBJ2-7, with 9 bases fitting TRBD2. This CDR3 comprises 15 residues. Germline CDR1 MGHRA, CDR2 YSYEKL. With V trimmed by 0 bases and J by 10 bases, 10 bases remained unmatched. CDR3 DNA sequence: TGCGCCAGCAGCCAAGATCCGCGGGAGGGGGTCTCACAGTACTTC. This codes for CASSQDPREGVSQYF.

The count of this clone is one. J is TRBJ1-2 and V is TRBV9; the D is unclear. CDR3 size: 12 residues. Trimming cost V 0 bases and J 12 bases, with 12 bases left between them. Per germline, CDR1 SGDLS and CDR2 YYNGEE. CDR3 coding DNA: TGTGCCAGCAGCGTAGATCAGGCAGATCACACCTTC. Its translation is CASSVDQADHTF.

The genes are TRBV19 and TRBJ1-1; D remains unclear. Trimming took 5 bases from V and 4 from J, leaving 11 bases between them. This CDR3 is 13 amino acids long. Germline CDR1 is LNHDA and CDR2 is SQIVND (reference sequence). CDR3: CASSSTLGTEAFF. The DNA for the CDR3 is TGTGCCAGTAGTTCCACGCTAGGCACTGAAGCTTTCTTT.

This chain joins TRBV6-1 and TRBJ1-1; 8 nucleotides line up with TRBD1. V gave up 4 bases and J gave up 5 bases; unmatched junction bases: 3. The CDR3 has 13 amino acids. The germline gives CDR1 MNHNS, CDR2 SASEGT. The CDR3 nucleotides read TGTGCCAGCAGTGGGACAGGGCTAACTGAAGCTTTCTTT. It specifies CASSGTGLTEAFF.

The chain joins TRBV5-1 to TRBJ2-1, with TRBD2 as a possible D gene (5 bases). V was trimmed by 4 bases and J by 3 bases, leaving 11 bases between them. The germline V gene has CDR1 SGHRS and CDR2 YFSETQ. This CDR3 comprises 14 residues. CDR3 nucleotides: TGCGCCAGCAGCCCTAGCCTCCTCTACAATGAGCAGTTCTTC. Translated, it gives CASSPSLLYNEQFF.

The chain employs TRBV6-1 and TRBJ1-5; TRBD1 agrees at 10 bases. Unmatched junction bases numbered 10, after V lost 6 bases and J lost 8 bases. The CDR3 consists of 15 residues. Germline V CDR1 and CDR2: MNHNS, SASEGT. CDR3 DNA: TGTGCCAGCAGGCACGACAGGGGGCTTGGGAAGCCCCAGCATTTT. This gives the protein CASRHDRGLGKPQHF.

This clone was counted only a few times. This chain connects TRBV5-1 to TRBJ2-7; TRBD2 aligns across 10 bases. Germline values: CDR1 SGHRS, CDR2 YFSETQ. The CDR3 contains 17 residues. V lost 4 bases to trimming and J lost 4 bases; unmatched junction nucleotides: 14. CDR3 nucleotides: TGCGCCAGCAGCCTAACCTCTCGGACTAGCGGAGATTACGAGCAGTACTTC. This encodes CASSLTSRTSGDYEQYF.

The V and J genes are TRBV2 and TRBJ2-7, with D possibly matching TRBD1 (5 bases). The CDR3 covers 15 residues. Trimming pared 4 bases from V and 3 bases from J, leaving 16 bases between. Germline CDR1 is SNHLY and CDR2 is FYNNEI. In DNA form, the CDR3 reads TGTGCCAGCAGTGTGGCAAAAGGGGTCGGCTACGAGCAGTACTTC. Translated: CASSVAKGVGYEQYF.

The chain is built from TRBV30 and TRBJ2-7; 9 positions agree with TRBD1. The germline CDR1 and CDR2 sequences are GTSNPN and SVGIG (reference sequence). Unmatched junction bases numbered 10, after V lost 1 base and J lost 0 bases. This CDR3 comprises 17 residues. The CDR3 nucleotides read TGTGCCTGGAGTGCCCGCCGCGGGGACAGGGCCTCCTACGAGCAGTACTTC. It codes for CAWSARRGDRASYEQYF.

CDR3 nucleotides: TGTGCCAGCAGCTTATCGACAGGGGGCGTAGGTTACGGGAGTGAGCAGTTCTTC. Its protein product is CASSLSTGGVGYGSEQFF. This sequence joins TRBV11-2 and TRBJ2-1; 10 bases agree with TRBD1. This CDR3 spans 18 amino acids. The V gene's germline CDR1 is SGHAT and CDR2 FQNNGV. Trimming took 2 bases from V and 9 from J; bases not matched to a gene: 16.

In this sample, this clone turned up once. V is TRBV6-4 and J is TRBJ1-1, with D possibly being TRBD1 (6 bases). Germline V CDR1 and CDR2: MRHNA, SNTAGT. The CDR3 sequence is 13 residues long. Trimming removed 2 bases from V and 4 bases from J, with 8 bases in between. The CDR3 coding sequence is TGTGCCAGCAGTGACCGAGGGGGCACTGAAGCTTTCTTT. Its translation: CASSDRGGTEAFF.

The rearrangement uses TRBV13 and TRBJ2-6; possible D gene TRBD1, 6 bases. The CDR3 is made up of 17 amino acids. Trimming cost V 0 bases and J 0 bases, with 9 bases left between them. CDR1 and CDR2 from the germline V gene are PRHDT and FYEKMQ (reference sequence). The CDR3 is CASSLGTGSSGANVLTF. Here the CDR3 DNA reads TGTGCCAGCAGCTTAGGGACAGGAAGCTCTGGGGCCAACGTCCTGACTTTC.

The V and J genes are TRBV2 and TRBJ2-5; the match to TRBD2 covers 7 bases. CDR1 SNHLY and CDR2 FYNNEI come from the germline V gene. This CDR3 is built from 17 residues. V trimming: 4 bases; J trimming: 3 bases; junction bases outside the gene matches: 14. CDR3 nucleotides: TGTGCCAGCAGTGCTTTGTCTAGCGGAGTATACAAAGAGACCCAGTACTTC. Protein product: CASSALSSGVYKETQYF. Full variable domain (remainder filled in from reference TRBV2 and TRBJ2-5): EPEVTQTPSHQVTQMGQEVILRCVPISNHLYFYWYRQILGQKVEFLVSFYNNEISEKSEIFDDQFSVERPDGSNFTLKIRSTKLEDSAMYFCASSALSSGVYKETQYFGPGTRLLVL.

This chain uses TRBV30 with TRBJ2-1, with TRBD1 matching over 10 bases. CDR3 length: 15 residues. V lost 3 bases and J lost 6; bases outside the gene matches: 8. Germline assignment: CDR1 GTSNPN and CDR2 SVGIG (reference sequence). The DNA for the CDR3 is TGTGCCTGGAGCTACGGGACAGGGGAGAGCAATGAGCAGTTCTTC. It codes for CAWSYGTGESNEQFF.

The chain recombines TRBV28 with TRBJ1-4; TRBD1 is a possible D gene (6 bases). This CDR3 region has 15 residues. Germline-derived CDR1 and CDR2 are MDHEN and SYDVKM. The germline V and J ends were trimmed by 3 bases and 6 bases, with 14 bases remaining between them. The CDR3 loop reads CASSFLGAGDEKLFF. DNA of the CDR3: TGTGCCAGCAGTTTCCTGGGGGCCGGAGATGAAAAACTGTTTTTT.